A single sample is the source of the 27 T cell receptor beta chains below, sequenced in a study of OX40 agonist ivuxolimab in advanced cancers. Using immunoSEQ multiplex PCR, the repertoire was profiled, and TCRdb retains in-frame clones only, with some absent. The sample holds roughly 26,000 clones, approximately 90% seen once. The sample consisted of CD4+ or CD8+ T cells sorted from blood, taken in a trial of the OX40 agonist ivuxolimab. The receptors were gathered from an adult with an advanced solid tumor such as melanoma, head and neck, liver or kidney cancer.

This clone was found a few times. The CDR3 nucleotides read TGTGCCAGCAGTGAGGGGGGTAACTATGGCTACACCTTC. As protein: CASSEGGNYGYTF. V is TRBV6-1 and J is TRBJ1-2; possibly TRBD1 for D (5 bases). V was cut by 3 bases and J by 1 base, with 6 bases left in between. The CDR3 covers 13 residues. The germline CDR1 and CDR2 sequences are MNHNS and SASEGT.

The chain employs TRBV7-9 and TRBJ2-2, with D tentatively TRBD1 (6 bases). Germline values: CDR1 SEHNR, CDR2 FQNEAQ (reference sequence). V shed 10 bases and J shed 8 bases, with 17 bases lying between them. This CDR3 spans 13 amino acids. The CDR3 here is CATTDSRLGELFF. The CDR3 nucleotides read TGTGCCACTACGGACAGTAGACTGGGGGAGCTGTTTTTT. The full variable domain, in which reference TRBV7-9 and TRBJ2-2 provide the parts outside the CDR3, is DTGVSQNPRHKITKRGQNVTFRCDPISEHNRLYWYRQTLGQGPEFLTYFQNEAQLEKSRLLSDRFSAERPKGSFSTLEIQRTEQGDSAMYLCATTDSRLGELFFGEGSRLTVL.

About this clone itself: Within the sample, other DNA sequences also encode this same CDR3. The V call is TRBV4-3, the J call TRBJ2-7; D is possibly TRBD2 (6 bases). Germline V CDR1 and CDR2: LGHNA, YSLEER. The germline V and J ends were trimmed by 1 base and 3 bases, with 13 bases remaining between them. CDR3 length: 15 amino acids. The CDR3 protein is CASSQGGRTDYEQYF. CDR3 in DNA: TGCGCCAGCAGCCAAGGGGGGAGGACCGACTACGAGCAGTACTTC.

The gene calls are TRBV6-5 and TRBJ2-1; D may be TRBD1 (6 bases). The CDR3 covers 15 residues. Germline assignment: CDR1 MNHEY and CDR2 SVGAGI. The V end lost 4 bases, the J end lost 3 bases, and 13 bases lay between the germline ends. This CDR3 is CASSFGRGFYNEQFF. CDR3 coding DNA: TGTGCCAGCAGTTTTGGCAGGGGCTTCTACAATGAGCAGTTCTTC.

This chain connects TRBV5-1 to TRBJ2-1, with unresolved D. From germline, CDR1 is SGHRS and CDR2 YFSETQ. CDR3 length: 14 residues. V was trimmed by 0 bases and J by 4 bases, leaving 8 bases between them. In DNA, the CDR3 is TGCGCCAGCAGCTTGGTCTGGGGATACAATGAGCAGTTCTTC. Translated: CASSLVWGYNEQFF.

Here the CDR3 DNA reads TGCGCCAGCAGCATACAGGGGGGACGCGAGCAGTACTTC. Translation: CASSIQGGREQYF. The V gene is TRBV10-2, the J gene TRBJ2-7, with 8 positions matching TRBD1. CDR1 WSHSY and CDR2 SAAADI come from the germline V gene. This CDR3 is 13 amino acids long. With 6 bases clipped from V and 6 bases from J, the junction kept 7 bases outside the gene matches.

The chain employs TRBV4-1 and TRBJ2-3; TRBD2 agrees at 7 bases. Germline CDR1 is MGHRA and CDR2 is YSYEKL. The CDR3 has 15 amino acids. The V and J ends lost 4 bases and 1 base, in that order; junction bases with no gene match: 5. The CDR3 spells CASSPLGGGTDTQYF. In DNA form, the CDR3 reads TGCGCCAGCAGCCCCCTGGGGGGGGGCACAGATACGCAGTATTTT.

Only one count was recorded for this clone. The V and J genes are TRBV20-1 and TRBJ2-7; no reliable D call. The CDR3 covers 11 residues. Germline V gene data show CDR1 as DFQATT and CDR2 as SNEGSKA (reference sequence). The V and J ends lost 0 bases and 3 bases respectively, with 3 bases between them. The CDR3 region has the DNA TGCAGTGCTAGAGAGGACTACGAGCAGTACTTC. It translates to CSAREDYEQYF.

This sequence joins TRBV7-3 and TRBJ2-7; TRBD2 aligns across 10 bases. J lost 0 bases, V lost 2 bases, and 4 bases had no gene match. The germline V gene has CDR1 SGHTA and CDR2 FQGTGA. This CDR3 is 16 amino acids long. The CDR3 loop reads CASSLWPSGSSYEQYF. The CDR3 nucleotides are TGTGCCAGCAGCTTATGGCCTAGCGGGAGCTCCTACGAGCAGTACTTC.

The V call is TRBV7-9, the J call TRBJ2-5; 11 bases align to TRBD2. The junction had 6 bases not matched to a gene; V was cut back by 6 bases and J by 3 bases. The CDR3 is 15 amino acids. Germline values: CDR1 SEHNR, CDR2 FQNEAQ (reference sequence). Here the CDR3 reads CASRLAGDPEETQYF. CDR3 in DNA: TGTGCCAGCAGACTAGCGGGAGACCCTGAAGAGACCCAGTACTTC.

The genes are TRBV4-1 and TRBJ1-1; D not certain. This CDR3 has 15 residues. The V end was cut by 0 bases, the J end by 1 base, with 9 bases between. The germline V gene has CDR1 MGHRA and CDR2 YSYEKL. Written as DNA, the CDR3 is TGCGCCAGCAGCCAAGATACAGACCCGAACACTGAAGCTTTCTTT. It translates to CASSQDTDPNTEAFF.

The genes are TRBV6-1 and TRBJ2-2; D gene ambiguous. Germline CDR1 MNHNS, CDR2 SASEGT. The V end lost 2 bases, the J end lost 7 bases, and 11 bases lay between the germline ends. This CDR3 has 14 residues. The CDR3, as DNA: TGTGCCAGCAGTGAATATAGCATGAACGGGGAGCTGTTTTTT. Protein: CASSEYSMNGELFF.

This clone was detected a few times. The rearrangement uses TRBV2 and TRBJ2-2; D not resolved. With 3 bases removed from V and 3 bases from J, the gap between germline ends came to 5 bases. The CDR3 is 13 amino acids. CDR1 is SNHLY, CDR2 FYNNEI, per germline. The CDR3, as DNA: TGTGCCAGCAGTGACGGCTACACCGGGGAGCTGTTTTTT. Protein product: CASSDGYTGELFF.

The chain recombines TRBV7-9 with TRBJ2-1, with D tentatively TRBD2 (6 bases). The CDR3 spans 13 residues. Per the germline V gene, CDR1 is SEHNR and CDR2 is FQNEAQ (reference sequence). V was clipped by 5 bases and J by 8 bases, with 13 bases between them. The CDR3 bases are TGTGCCAGCAGCCCTGAGGGCGGGGATGAGCAGTTCTTC. This gives the protein CASSPEGGDEQFF.

The chain has TRBV7-9 and TRBJ2-5; 10 bases align to TRBD2. The germline V gene encodes CDR1 SEHNR and CDR2 FQNEAQ (reference sequence). V was pared by 7 bases and J by 5 bases, with 16 bases of the junction left unmatched. CDR3 length: 17 residues. The CDR3 DNA sequence: TGTGCCAGCACCCCGACCGGAGCGGGAGGGGGGGTGGAGACCCAGTACTTC. This encodes CASTPTGAGGGVETQYF.

V is TRBV18 and J is TRBJ1-1; no clear D. V lost 0 bases and J 2 bases, leaving 16 bases between the germline ends. Germline V CDR1 and CDR2: KGHSH, LQKENI. The CDR3 runs to 17 residues. CDR3 sequence: CASSPPRVQLKNTEAFF. The CDR3 bases are TGTGCCAGCTCACCACCGCGGGTACAGCTGAAAAACACTGAAGCTTTCTTT.

V is TRBV18 and J is TRBJ2-7; 7 bases are shared with TRBD1. Trimming cost V 2 bases and J 1 base; bases outside gene matches: 14. Germline-derived CDR1 and CDR2 are KGHSH and LQKENI. This CDR3 has 18 amino acids. CDR3 residues: CASSPSGQEFYYSYEQYF. The CDR3 DNA sequence: TGTGCCAGCTCACCATCAGGACAGGAGTTCTACTATTCCTACGAGCAGTACTTC.

This clone was seen a few times. The rearrangement uses TRBV5-6 and TRBJ1-2; D not certain. This CDR3 is 15 amino acids long. CDR1 and CDR2 from the germline V gene are SGHDT and YYEEEE. Trimming took 5 bases from V and 0 from J, leaving 14 bases between them. CDR3 sequence reads: CASSPQETSNYGYTF. In DNA form, the CDR3 reads TGTGCCAGCAGTCCGCAGGAGACCTCTAACTATGGCTACACCTTC.

V and J are TRBV10-2 and TRBJ1-5, with D perhaps TRBD1 (6 bases). This CDR3 region has 14 residues. Per germline, CDR1 WSHSY and CDR2 SAAADI. Trimming cost V 3 bases and J 3 bases, with 9 bases left between them. This chain's CDR3 is CASSEGGVNQPQHF. CDR3 in DNA: TGCGCCAGCAGTGAAGGGGGTGTCAATCAGCCCCAGCATTTT.

The chain combines TRBV5-5 with TRBJ2-7, with 9 bases that match TRBD1. The CDR3 runs 14 residues. From germline, CDR1 is SGHKS and CDR2 YYEKEE (reference sequence). V dropped 4 bases and J dropped 2; count of bases not matched to a gene: 4. This CDR3 reads CASSLGTGTYEQYF. CDR3 sequence (DNA): TGTGCCAGCAGCCTGGGGACAGGGACCTACGAGCAGTACTTC.

The chain carries TRBV19 and TRBJ2-1; no reliable D call. CDR3 size: 13 residues. V dropped 6 bases and J dropped 3 bases, with 9 bases sitting between them. Germline V gives CDR1 LNHDA, CDR2 SQIVND (reference sequence). The CDR3 nucleotides read TGTGCCAGTAGGCACAGATACTACAATGAGCAGTTCTTC. Its protein is CASRHRYYNEQFF.

This clone is categorized as medium-sized. J is TRBJ2-3 and V is TRBV7-8, with 7 bases identical to TRBD2. The ends lost 5 bases at V and 5 bases at J; junction bases unmatched: 16. Germline V gives CDR1 SGHVS, CDR2 FQNEAQ. This CDR3 spans 17 amino acids. CDR3 sequence: CASSPTTSLRWGDTQYF. For the CDR3, the DNA is TGTGCCAGCAGCCCGACGACTAGCCTAAGGTGGGGAGATACGCAGTATTTT.

The V and J genes are TRBV7-9 and TRBJ1-5; D unresolved. CDR1 is SEHNR and CDR2 is FQNEAQ in the germline V gene (reference sequence). V dropped 6 bases and J dropped 5 bases, with 20 bases sitting between them. The CDR3 is 16 residues long. The CDR3 loop reads CASSSARAEKYQPQHF. In DNA form, the CDR3 reads TGTGCCAGCAGTTCCGCCCGGGCCGAAAAGTATCAGCCCCAGCATTTT.

CDR3: CASSSTGTLLSGANVLTF. The CDR3 DNA is TGTGCCAGCAGCTCTACCGGGACGCTGCTCTCTGGGGCCAACGTCCTGACTTTC. The chain uses TRBV7-9 and TRBJ2-6, with D possibly called TRBD1 or TRBD2 (5 bases each). The CDR3 length is 18 residues. The germline gives CDR1 SEHNR, CDR2 FQNEAQ (reference sequence). V lost 4 bases and J 0 bases, leaving 16 bases between the germline ends.

In nucleotides, the CDR3 is TGCGCCAGCAGCCCTGGGGGCGCCTCTTCACCCCTCCACTTT. Its protein is CASSPGGASSPLHF. The genes are TRBV4-3 and TRBJ1-6, with D tentatively TRBD1 (6 bases). The CDR3 covers 14 residues. V lost 4 bases and J 9 bases, leaving 13 bases between the germline ends. Germline values: CDR1 LGHNA, CDR2 YSLEER.

The V call is TRBV5-6, the J call TRBJ2-1; maybe TRBD2 (5 bases). Trimming removed 4 bases from V and 9 bases from J, with 17 bases in between. The germline V gene encodes CDR1 SGHDT and CDR2 YYEEEE. The CDR3 contains 14 residues. The CDR3 DNA follows: TGTGCCAGCAGCCCCGAGGGAACGTGGGGTGAGCAGTTCTTC. It specifies CASSPEGTWGEQFF.

The chain uses TRBV5-6 and TRBJ1-2; tentative D call: TRBD1 (6 bases). V was pared by 4 bases and J by 2 bases, with 15 bases between. This CDR3 region has 15 residues. CDR1 SGHDT and CDR2 YYEEEE come from the germline V gene. The CDR3 coding sequence is TGTGCCAGCAGCCCGCACCGGGACACGAACTATGGCTACACCTTC. Protein product: CASSPHRDTNYGYTF.